The sequence of this T cell receptor beta chain was determined in a study of shared clonotypes between healthy human individuals. Study-wide results and limits: Only blood underwent sampling, and tissue repertoires likely differ.

CDR3 size: 18 residues. The junction had 12 bases not matched to a gene; V was cut back by 6 bases and J by 2 bases. Germline V lookup: CDR1 WSHSY, CDR2 SAAADI. Sequencing used immunoSEQ multiplex PCR; TCRdb keeps in-frame clones, though not all of them. The table has hundreds of thousands of clones, around three quarters seen once; the top ten hold around 12%. Points on this clone: Its antigen is as yet unknown.

The TCR comes from a woman in her thirties or forties in good health. Some clones in this sample may be carry-over from other donors' samples. The rearrangement links TRBV10-2 to TRBJ1-3, with TRBD1 identical over 11 bases. The sequenced material came from PBMCs. This CDR3 is CASRSGTGGSFAGNTIYF. As DNA, the CDR3 is TGCGCCAGCAGATCCGGGACAGGGGGATCCTTCGCTGGAAACACCATATATTTT.